What follows is one TCR beta chain and its context. Its antigen is not yet known. Base qualities are not provided; no much larger clone lies one nucleotide away. The library was generated by the immunoSEQ multiplex PCR assay. Rearranged TCR beta chain sequences were amplified using the hsTCRB Kit according to the manufacturer's protocol. An Illumina MiSeq was used to sequence the TCRB libraries. Per the authors' processing: Demultiplexing, trimming and gene mapping were performed with the kit vendor's proprietary platform. TCRdb mirrors the immuneACCESS table, restricted to in-frame sequences. Some clones are absent from its copies; in checked studies, under half trace to an unresolved V gene, and the reason for the others is unknown. The V and J calls and clone size are taken from that table; D and trimming were inferred from the DNA. The table for this sample lists around 78,000 clones; 91% of them were counted only once. The top ten clonotypes cover about 0.6% of the sample.

These data come from a study of a mutant IDH1 vaccine in newly diagnosed glioma (dated by TCRdb to the early 2020s). Notes on the research overall: Patients received eight vaccinations in weeks 1, 3, 5, 7, 11, 15, 19 and 23, corresponding to visits V03 through V10. Prior to enrollment, standard therapy consisting of radiotherapy alone, temozolomide alone, or radiochemotherapy with temozolomide had been administered to patients, with the combination being received by most patients. In the chemotherapy-containing groups, vaccination started alongside temozolomide cycles, whereas in patients who had radiotherapy alone it started 4-6 weeks after radiotherapy. Peripheral blood was drawn at six visits: V03 (baseline), V05, V07, V10, V12 and V13. Of the 30 or so patients who were treated, 62.5% were male and about 40% were female, and the mean age was about 40 years. Longitudinal TCRB deep sequencing was done for 25 to 30 treated patients, wherever samples were available for exploratory analyses. Broader findings and caveats from the paper: Pseudoprogression seemed to be unrelated to changes in the top peripheral T cell clonotypes found by TCRB sequencing. Immune responses induced by the vaccine were seen in 93.3% of patients across multiple MHC alleles. Availability determined which PBMC samples were chosen for TCRB deep sequencing. According to the authors, sample limitations meant that analyses of patient blood samples could not be reproduced.

As encoded in the germline V gene, CDR1 is MDHEN while CDR2 is SYDVKM. From cysteine to phenylalanine, the CDR3 is 17 amino acids long. Solely the CDR3 DNA is kept, with 51 bases framed from the first base. Relative to germline, V is missing 3 bases and J is missing 2 bases, with 7 bases of the junction outside any gene match. The time point label for this specimen denotes: week 5, during vaccination. Every vaccine dose consisted of 300 ug of a 20-mer mutant IDH1 peptide in Montanide, administered subcutaneously together with topical imiquimod. Donors had newly diagnosed WHO grade 3 or 4 IDH1-mutant astrocytomas with loss of nuclear ATRX. The samples were drawn from NOA16, a multicentre, single-arm, open-label phase I trial in Germany that tested a mutant IDH1 peptide vaccine in humans for the first time. Genomic DNA for TCRB sequencing was extracted from EDTA blood using the DNeasy Blood and Tissue Kit.

This material consisted of PBMCs, taken from a glioma patient whose treatment included an IDH1 peptide vaccine. The clonotype originates from a woman between 50 and 59 years old with glioma. The chain is made from TRBV28 and TRBJ2-4, with TRBD2 identical over 10 junction bases. CDR3 region: CASSFLGSGRTKNIQYF. The bases are TGTGCCAGCAGTTTCCTAGGTAGCGGGAGGACCAAAAACATTCAGTACTTC. With the portions outside the CDR3 filled from the reference TRBV28 and TRBJ2-4 genes, the complete variable region becomes DVKVTQSSRYLVKRTGEKVFLECVQDMDHENMFWYRQDPGLGLRLIYFSYDVKMKEKGDIPEGYSVSREKKERFSLILESASTNQTSMYLCASSFLGSGRTKNIQYFGAGTRLSVL.